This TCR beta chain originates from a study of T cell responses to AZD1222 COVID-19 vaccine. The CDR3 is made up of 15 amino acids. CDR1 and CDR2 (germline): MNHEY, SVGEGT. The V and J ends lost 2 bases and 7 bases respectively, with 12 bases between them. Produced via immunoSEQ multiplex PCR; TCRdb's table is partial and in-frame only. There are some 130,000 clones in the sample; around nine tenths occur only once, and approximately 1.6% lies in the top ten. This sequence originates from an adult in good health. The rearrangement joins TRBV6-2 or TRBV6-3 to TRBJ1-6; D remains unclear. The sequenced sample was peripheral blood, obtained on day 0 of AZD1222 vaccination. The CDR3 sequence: CASSYQVLANSPLHF. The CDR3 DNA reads TGTGCCAGCAGTTACCAGGTACTCGCGAATTCACCCCTCCACTTT.